The clone carrying this T cell receptor beta chain was seen only a few times. This record belongs to a study of T-cell reconstitution after alpha-beta-depleted transplantation in children. A library of TCRbeta sequences, prepared with unique molecular identifiers, was generated. TCRdb used MiXCR to reprocess the PCR reads, holding one entry per CDR3 protein. The sample shows some 640,000 distinct CDR3 sequences, 16% of them seen only once. The CDR3 is made up of 14 amino acids. Germline V gene sequence: CDR1 DFQATT, CDR2 SNEGSKA (reference sequence). The V end was cut by 1 base, the J end by 1 base, with 10 bases between.

This sequence joins TRBV20-1 and TRBJ1-1; D may be TRBD1 (5 bases). The specimen was PBMCs from the stem cell graft donor, collected from the stem cell graft. The sequence was obtained from a human donor who donated a stem cell graft to a child with acute myeloid leukemia. For the CDR3, the DNA is TGCAGTGCTAGAGCAGATCAGGGGAACACTGAAGCTTTCTTT. Translating gives CSARADQGNTEAFF.